This TCR beta chain originates from a study of CD8 T cells in ankylosing spondylitis. Whole-study findings and limits: Earlier authors reported some of these motif variants in reactive arthritis synovial fluid and blood.

A note on this clonotype: Antigen unknown.

Using its own MiXCR run on the 5' RACE reads, TCRdb lists one record per CDR3 protein. The sample lists about 340,000 distinct CDR3 sequences, around 15% seen once, with less than 1.1% in the top ten. The V and J ends lost 4 bases and 0 bases respectively, with 10 bases between them. This CDR3 contains 14 residues. The germline gives CDR1 SQVTM, CDR2 ANQGSEA. The specimen was blood, either unsorted or a sorted T cell fraction (not recorded which). V is TRBV29-1 and J is TRBJ2-4; D gene uncertain. The receptor was isolated from a male donor with ankylosing spondylitis or in good health (not recorded which). Here the CDR3 reads CSVGVSGAKNIQYF. The CDR3 coding sequence is TGCAGCGTTGGAGTTTCGGGAGCCAAAAACATTCAGTACTTC.